This TCR beta chain stems from a study of blood T cell repertoires in COVID-19. Assay: immunoSEQ multiplex PCR; the TCRdb copy retains only in-frame clones and omits some. Among tens of thousands of clones listed, just under 85% were seen once. A single count supports this clone. This CDR3 comprises 13 residues. Germline-derived CDR1 and CDR2 are SGHRS and YFSETQ. V was trimmed by 10 bases and J by 2 bases, leaving 15 bases between them. The source is a man between 65 and 85 years old with acute or convalescent COVID-19. The chain recombines TRBV5-1 with TRBJ2-5, with a weak D call TRBD2 (7 bases). Sequenced sample: peripheral blood. In DNA form, the CDR3 reads TGCGCCTCCACGGGGGGCAGACAAGAGACCCAGTACTTC. Its protein product is CASTGGRQETQYF.